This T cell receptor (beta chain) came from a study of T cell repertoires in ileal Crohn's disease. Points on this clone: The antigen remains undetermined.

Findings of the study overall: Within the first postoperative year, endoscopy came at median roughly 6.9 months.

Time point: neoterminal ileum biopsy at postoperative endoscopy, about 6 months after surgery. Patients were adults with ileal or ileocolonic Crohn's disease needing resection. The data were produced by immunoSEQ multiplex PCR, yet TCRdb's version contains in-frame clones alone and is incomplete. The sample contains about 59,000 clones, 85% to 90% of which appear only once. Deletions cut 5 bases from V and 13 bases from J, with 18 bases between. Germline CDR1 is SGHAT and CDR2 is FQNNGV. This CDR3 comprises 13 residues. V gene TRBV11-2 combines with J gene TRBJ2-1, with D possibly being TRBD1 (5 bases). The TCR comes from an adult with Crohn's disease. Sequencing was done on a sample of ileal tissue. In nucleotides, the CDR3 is TGTGCCAGCAGCCTAAAGACAGAGAATAATCAGTTCTTC. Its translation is CASSLKTENNQFF.